What follows are 20 T cell receptor beta chains derived from one specimen sequenced in a study of a mutant IDH1 vaccine in newly diagnosed glioma. Their target antigens are unknown. The time point denotes: week 23, last vaccination. With topical imiquimod, each dose of the vaccine consisted of 300 ug of mutant IDH1 20-mer peptide. Repertoires were generated with immunoSEQ multiplex PCR, while TCRdb's copy carries only in-frame clones and drops some. The sample carries about 60,000 clones, around 87% recorded once. Source: PBMCs, taken from a glioma patient whose treatment included an IDH1 peptide vaccine. The source of these receptors is a middle-aged man with glioma.

This chain links TRBV5-1 with TRBJ2-3, with TRBD2 identical over 11 bases. This CDR3 is built from 15 residues. The ends lost 7 bases at V and 5 bases at J; junction bases unmatched: 9. CDR1 SGHRS and CDR2 YFSETQ come from the germline V gene. CDR3 protein: CASVLGTSGGDTQYF. The DNA for the CDR3 is TGCGCCAGCGTCCTCGGGACTAGCGGCGGAGATACGCAGTATTTT.

This clone was seen once. V and J are TRBV6-5 and TRBJ2-5, with D unclear. V was cut by 7 bases and J by 5 bases, with 17 bases left in between. The germline gives CDR1 MNHEY, CDR2 SVGAGI. CDR3 size: 14 residues. Written as DNA, the CDR3 is TGTGCCAGCAAAAAGTTAGTTAGTTCGGAGACCCAGTACTTC. This translates into CASKKLVSSETQYF.

V is TRBV29-1 and J is TRBJ2-5; D possibly matches TRBD1 or TRBD2 (5 bases each). Germline CDR1 reads SQVTM; CDR2 reads ANQGSEA. V lost 4 bases to trimming and J lost 7 bases, with 19 bases between them. The CDR3 totals 14 residues. The CDR3 here is CSVGRTVRGGTQYF. CDR3 in DNA: TGCAGCGTTGGGCGGACCGTACGTGGGGGGACCCAGTACTTC. Supplemented by reference TRBV29-1 and TRBJ2-5, the full variable domain reads SAVISQKPSRDICQRGTSLTIQCQVDSQVTMMFWYRQQPGQSLTLIATANQGSEATYESGFVIDKFPISRPNLTFSTLTVSNMSPEDSSIYLCSVGRTVRGGTQYFGPGTRLLVL.

The J gene is TRBJ1-2, the V gene TRBV6-1; D remains unclear. This CDR3 is 12 amino acids long. With 6 bases removed from V and 5 bases from J, the gap between germline ends came to 10 bases. Per the germline V gene, CDR1 is MNHNS and CDR2 is SASEGT. The CDR3 coding sequence is TGTGCCAGCAGGCCCAACGGGTATGGCTACACCTTC. Translation: CASRPNGYGYTF.

The chain employs TRBV27 and TRBJ2-4, with 7 bases matching TRBD2. The ends lost 2 bases at V and 3 bases at J; junction bases unmatched: 7. CDR1 and CDR2 (germline): MNHEY, SMNVEV (reference sequence). The CDR3 consists of 16 residues. CDR3 residues: CASSLGGGLLKNIQYF. The CDR3, as DNA: TGTGCCAGCAGTTTAGGCGGGGGACTACTCAAAAACATTCAGTACTTC.

The V call is TRBV15, the J call TRBJ2-6; D could derive from TRBD1 or TRBD2 (5 bases each). The CDR3 runs 19 residues. V was pared by 2 bases and J by 0 bases, with 17 bases between. The V gene's germline CDR1 is LNHNV and CDR2 YYDKDF (reference sequence). The chain's CDR3 is CATSRRDGQAYSGANVLTF. DNA for the CDR3: TGTGCCACCAGCAGACGGGACGGGCAGGCCTACTCTGGGGCCAACGTCCTGACTTTC.

This chain connects TRBV27 to TRBJ2-1; D call uncertain. The germline gives CDR1 MNHEY, CDR2 SMNVEV (reference sequence). The CDR3 totals 13 residues. Trimming pared 1 base from V and 6 bases from J, leaving 7 bases between. CDR3: CASSLFSTNEQFF. The CDR3 coding sequence is TGTGCCAGCAGTTTATTTAGCACCAATGAGCAGTTCTTC.

CDR3: CASSPLISGLPWRSTNEQFF. For the CDR3, the DNA is TGTGCCAGCTCACCTTTAATAAGCGGGCTCCCCTGGAGGAGTACGAATGAGCAGTTCTTC. The chain recombines TRBV18 with TRBJ2-1, with D perhaps TRBD2 (6 bases). V was clipped by 3 bases and J by 7 bases, with 31 bases between them. This CDR3 region has 20 residues. The germline V gene has CDR1 KGHSH and CDR2 LQKENI. Combining the CDR3 with reference TRBV18 and TRBJ2-1 gives the whole variable domain NAGVMQNPRHLVRRRGQEARLRCSPMKGHSHVYWYRQLPEEGLKFMVYLQKENIIDESGMPKERFSAEFPKEGPSILRIQQVVRGDSAAYFCASSPLISGLPWRSTNEQFFGPGTRLTVL.

This sequence joins TRBV7-9 and TRBJ2-7, with D hard to call. CDR1 and CDR2 (germline): SEHNR, FQNEAQ (reference sequence). The CDR3 sequence is 14 residues long. Trimming left V 7 bases short and J 3 bases short, with 16 bases between. CDR3 nucleotide sequence: TGTGCCAGCAACGACCGAGAAGTCAGCTACGAGCAGTACTTC. Encoded protein: CASNDREVSYEQYF.

J is TRBJ2-6 and V is TRBV4-1; no firm D call. CDR1 and CDR2 (germline): MGHRA, YSYEKL. V dropped 6 bases and J dropped 0 bases, with 3 bases sitting between them. The length of the CDR3 is 13 residues. The CDR3 nucleotides are TGCGCCAGCAGTATCTCTGGGGCCAACGTCCTGACTTTC. This codes for CASSISGANVLTF.

The chain recombines TRBV19 with TRBJ1-5; D might be TRBD1 (5 bases). Trimming stripped 3 bases from V and 3 bases from J, with 12 bases between. Germline assignment: CDR1 LNHDA and CDR2 SQIVND (reference sequence). The CDR3 extends over 15 amino acids. Here the CDR3 DNA reads TGTGCCAGTAGTATTGGGGGACTAGACAATCAGCCCCAGCATTTT. Amino acids: CASSIGGLDNQPQHF.

This clone was detected once. In DNA form, the CDR3 reads TGTGCCAGCACGCTAAACAGGGGGACCTCCTACAATGAGCAGTTCTTC. This sequence encodes CASTLNRGTSYNEQFF. The V call is TRBV5-8, the J call TRBJ2-1; 8 nucleotides match TRBD1. Germline loops: CDR1 SGHTS, CDR2 YDEGEE. Trimming removed 6 bases from V and 0 bases from J; junction bases left unmatched: 8. The CDR3 has 16 residues.

The V call is TRBV5-8, the J call TRBJ2-1; the D gene is possibly TRBD2 (5 bases). The germline gives CDR1 SGHTS, CDR2 YDEGEE. V was cut by 4 bases and J by 7 bases, with 9 bases left in between. This CDR3 has 12 residues. In DNA form, the CDR3 reads TGTGCCAGCAGCCAGGACTGGAATGAGCAGTTCTTC. Translating gives CASSQDWNEQFF.

By share, this clone counts as medium-sized (0.01 to 0.1%). This sequence joins TRBV5-1 and TRBJ1-2; D is unresolved. The V end lost 4 bases, the J end lost 7 bases, and 11 bases lay between the germline ends. The CDR3 runs to 12 residues. Germline V CDR1 and CDR2: SGHRS, YFSETQ. As DNA, the CDR3 is TGCGCCAGCAGCCAAACGAACAGTGGCTACACCTTC. Encoded protein: CASSQTNSGYTF.

The chain couples TRBV7-3 to TRBJ1-1; D might be TRBD1 (5 bases). The V and J ends lost 5 bases and 5 bases respectively, with 15 bases between them. Germline loops: CDR1 SGHTA, CDR2 FQGTGA. The CDR3 covers 14 residues. CDR3 loop: CASSPGGGWTEAFF. The CDR3, as DNA: TGTGCCAGCAGCCCAGGTGGGGGGTGGACTGAAGCTTTCTTT.

The rearrangement joins TRBV7-6 to TRBJ1-5; a weak D match, TRBD1 (5 bases). From germline, CDR1 is SGHVS and CDR2 FNYEAQ. Trimming cost V 3 bases and J 5 bases, with 17 bases left between them. The CDR3 totals 16 residues. This CDR3 is CASSLNLGGTHQPQHF. DNA for the CDR3: TGTGCCAGCAGCTTGAATTTGGGGGGAACACATCAGCCCCAGCATTTT.

The rearrangement uses TRBV13 and TRBJ1-2; D possibly corresponds to TRBD1 (6 bases). The CDR3 length is 13 residues. Trimming pared 8 bases from V and 7 bases from J, leaving 17 bases between. Looked up from germline, CDR1 is PRHDT and CDR2 is FYEKMQ (reference sequence). The CDR3 spells CASLIAGGGGYTF. Here the CDR3 DNA reads TGTGCCAGCTTAATTGCGGGGGGCGGTGGCTACACCTTC.

This clone was counted a single time. The chain uses TRBV7-2 and TRBJ2-4; possibly TRBD1 or TRBD2 for D (6 bases each). Trimming took 5 bases from V and 1 from J, leaving 18 bases between them. The CDR3 has 17 residues. Germline CDR1 and CDR2: SGHTA and FQGNSA. The CDR3 DNA is TGTGCCAGCAGCCCCAGGCAGGGGAGGCTTGCCAAAAACATTCAGTACTTC. It encodes CASSPRQGRLAKNIQYF.

The chain uses TRBV9 and TRBJ1-2, with D possibly matching TRBD1 (5 bases). The CDR3 extends over 13 amino acids. Trimming removed 10 bases from V and 2 bases from J, with 15 bases in between. Germline values: CDR1 SGDLS, CDR2 YYNGEE. The CDR3 sequence is CASQSGTNYGYTF. The CDR3 DNA sequence: TGTGCCTCCCAGAGTGGGACGAACTATGGCTACACCTTC. The variable domain in full, completed from reference TRBV9 and TRBJ1-2, reads DSGVTQTPKHLITATGQRVTLRCSPRSGDLSVYWYQQSLDQGLQFLIQYYNGEERAKGNILERFSAQQFPDLHSELNLSSLELGDSALYFCASQSGTNYGYTFGSGTRLTVV.

The chain has TRBV10-1 and TRBJ2-3, with 12 bases aligning to TRBD1. V was clipped by 7 bases and J by 5 bases; unmatched bases: 7. CDR1 is WNHNN, CDR2 SYGVQD, per germline (reference sequence). This CDR3 is 15 amino acids long. The CDR3: CASNPGQGAGDTQYF. The CDR3 DNA follows: TGCGCCAGCAATCCGGGACAGGGGGCCGGAGATACGCAGTATTTT.